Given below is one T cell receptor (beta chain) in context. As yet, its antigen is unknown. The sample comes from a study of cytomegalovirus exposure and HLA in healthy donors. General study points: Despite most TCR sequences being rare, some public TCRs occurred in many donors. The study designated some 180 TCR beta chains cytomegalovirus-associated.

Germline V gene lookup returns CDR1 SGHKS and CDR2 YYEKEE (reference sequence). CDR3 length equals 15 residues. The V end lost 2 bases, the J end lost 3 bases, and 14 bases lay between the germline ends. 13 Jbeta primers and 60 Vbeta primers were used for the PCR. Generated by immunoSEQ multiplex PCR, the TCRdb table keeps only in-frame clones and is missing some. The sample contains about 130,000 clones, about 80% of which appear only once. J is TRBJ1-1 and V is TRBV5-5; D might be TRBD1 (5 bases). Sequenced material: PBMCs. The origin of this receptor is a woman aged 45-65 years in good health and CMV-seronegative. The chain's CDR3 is CASSFRQGGDTEAFF. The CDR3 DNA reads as TGTGCCAGCAGCTTCCGGCAGGGAGGAGACACTGAAGCTTTCTTT.